The entry below gives a single T cell receptor beta chain sequence along with its context. The antigen remains unidentified. The CDR3 consists of 15 residues. Germline values: CDR1 MNHEY, CDR2 SVGAGI. V lost 1 base, J lost 0 bases, and 9 bases lay in between. These data are taken from a study of vaccination and CD4 T cells after COVID-19. Treatment reported: 10-day PBMC culture with coronavirus spike peptide pools or control peptides (ViraFEST assay). Researchers used the Oncomine TCR Beta short-read assay to sequence DNA from cultured CD4+ T cells. TCRdb called the PCR reads again in MiXCR, with one record for every CDR3 protein. The table includes approximately 15,000 distinct CDR3 sequences, 40% to 50% detected once.

The specimen was CD4+ T cells from blood, cultured in vitro, collected before SARS-CoV-2 vaccination. The chain uses TRBV6-5 and TRBJ1-1; no definite D call. This sequence originates from a human donor who had recovered from COVID-19. CDR3 protein: CASSYYRTLNTEAFF. The CDR3 bases are TGTGCCAGCAGTTACTACCGGACTTTGAACACTGAAGCTTTCTTT.